Each of the 20 T cell receptor beta chains below was sequenced from the same sample in a study of blood T cell repertoires in COVID-19. Method: immunoSEQ multiplex PCR; TCRdb's copy keeps in-frame clones and lacks some. The table includes roughly 180,000 clones, about three quarters detected once. Input material: peripheral blood. Every receptor here comes from a woman between 45 and 60 years old with active or convalescent COVID-19.

This chain links TRBV30 with TRBJ1-1, with 12 bases identical to TRBD1. After removal of 0 bases from V and 1 base from J, the junction contained 6 bases not matched to a gene. Germline V gene lookup returns CDR1 GTSNPN and CDR2 SVGIG (reference sequence). The CDR3 is 17 amino acids. The CDR3 protein is CAWSVRDRGRGNTEAFF. CDR3 in DNA: TGTGCCTGGAGTGTACGGGACAGGGGGCGAGGGAACACTGAAGCTTTCTTT.

This chain links TRBV5-4 with TRBJ1-1, with D hard to call. CDR3 length: 14 residues. V was clipped by 2 bases and J by 3 bases, with 11 bases between them. Germline-derived CDR1 and CDR2 are SGHNT and YYREEE (reference sequence). CDR3 in amino acids: CASSLVLADTEAFF. In nucleotides, the CDR3 is TGTGCCAGCAGCTTAGTGTTGGCGGACACTGAAGCTTTCTTT.

With regard to this clone: Different DNA sequences within this sample yield the same CDR3. The rearrangement links TRBV9 to TRBJ1-5; D is perhaps TRBD1 (5 bases). The CDR3 is 14 amino acids. Per germline, CDR1 SGDLS and CDR2 YYNGEE. V lost 0 bases, J lost 4 bases, and 8 bases lay in between. The CDR3 DNA sequence: TGTGCCAGCAGCGTAGGGGGCAGAAATCAGCCCCAGCATTTT. It encodes CASSVGGRNQPQHF. Supplemented by reference TRBV9 and TRBJ1-5, the full variable domain reads DSGVTQTPKHLITATGQRVTLRCSPRSGDLSVYWYQQSLDQGLQFLIQYYNGEERAKGNILERFSAQQFPDLHSELNLSSLELGDSALYFCASSVGGRNQPQHFGDGTRLSIL.

V usage is TRBV1 and J usage is TRBJ1-2. TRBV1 is listed as a pseudogene. The CDR3 consists of 16 residues. CDR3 in DNA: TGCACCAGCAGCCAAGATACCTCTGGGGGAGGGTATGGCTACACCTTC. Protein sequence: CTSSQDTSGGGYGYTF.

The chain is built from TRBV4-2 and TRBJ1-2; possibly TRBD1 for D (5 bases). Trimming removed 4 bases from V and 2 bases from J, with 14 bases in between. The CDR3 has 15 amino acids. Germline lookup yields CDR1 LGHNA and CDR2 YNFKEQ. In nucleotides, the CDR3 is TGTGCCAGCAGCCTCTCTTCCGGGGGAAACTATGGCTACACCTTC. Translation: CASSLSSGGNYGYTF.

V gene TRBV20-1 combines with J gene TRBJ1-1; D not resolved. Germline values: CDR1 DFQATT, CDR2 SNEGSKA (reference sequence). This CDR3 has 11 residues. V was trimmed by 1 base and J by 10 bases, leaving 10 bases between them. Written as DNA, the CDR3 is TGCAGTGCTAGAGCCCCCCCGGGAGCTTTCTTT. Encoded protein: CSARAPPGAFF.

Details on this clone: The same CDR3 is also encoded by other DNA sequences in this sample. CDR3 sequence (DNA): TGTGCCAGCAGCCCGCGGGGGTCTGGGGCCAACGTCCTGACTTTC. It is translated as CASSPRGSGANVLTF. The gene calls are TRBV4-2 and TRBJ2-6; TRBD2 matches 7 bases. CDR3 length: 15 amino acids. Per germline, CDR1 LGHNA and CDR2 YNFKEQ. V lost 4 bases to trimming and J lost 1 base; unmatched junction nucleotides: 1.

V gene TRBV15 combines with J gene TRBJ2-7; TRBD2 is a possible D gene (5 bases). Trimming left V 0 bases short and J 2 bases short, with 11 bases between. CDR1 LNHNV and CDR2 YYDKDF come from the germline V gene (reference sequence). This CDR3 has 15 residues. CDR3 DNA: TGTGCCACCAGCAGAGATCGAGGGATCACCTACGAGCAGTACTTC. This encodes CATSRDRGITYEQYF.

For this clone: A junction boundary mismatches the germline segment, possibly from a read error. DNA for the CDR3: TGTGCTAGCAGCTTAGGGCGGGGGGTAAACTACGAGCAGTACTTC. It encodes CASSLGRGVNYEQYF. The chain links TRBV7-7 to TRBJ2-7, with TRBD2 matching over 8 bases. CDR3 length: 15 amino acids. The germline V gene has CDR1 SSHAT and CDR2 FNYEAQ (reference sequence).

This rearrangement joins TRBV7-2 to TRBJ1-2; 8 nucleotides match TRBD1. Trimming at V came to 6 bases and at J to 6 bases, leaving 6 bases not matched to a gene. From germline, CDR1 is SGHTA and CDR2 FQGNSA. The CDR3 extends over 13 amino acids. The CDR3 protein is CASRPGTGNGYTF. Here the CDR3 DNA reads TGTGCCAGCAGACCCGGGACAGGCAATGGCTACACCTTC.

The chain combines TRBV20-1 with TRBJ2-7; D unresolved. Germline V lookup: CDR1 DFQATT, CDR2 SNEGSKA (reference sequence). The V gene lost 5 bases and the J gene lost 4 bases, with 6 bases spanning the gap. The CDR3 is 10 amino acids. CDR3 DNA: TGCAGTGCTCTCTATTACGAGCAGTACTTC. Encoded protein: CSALYYEQYF.

In its sample, this clone was seen a few times. The chain uses TRBV30 and TRBJ2-7; 7 bases line up with TRBD1. V trimming: 4 bases; J trimming: 2 bases; junction bases outside the gene matches: 5. The CDR3 loop spans 13 amino acids. CDR1 is GTSNPN and CDR2 is SVGIG in the germline V gene (reference sequence). CDR3 in DNA: TGTGCCTGGAACAGGGGCGCGGCCTACGAGCAGTACTTC. Translation: CAWNRGAAYEQYF.

This sequence joins TRBV7-3 and TRBJ2-1, with 11 bases matching TRBD2. There are 18 residues in the CDR3. Trimming took 5 bases from V and 2 from J; bases not matched to a gene: 11. In germline, CDR1 is SGHTA, CDR2 FQGTGA. In DNA form, the CDR3 reads TGTGCCAGCAGCAGTTTAGCGGGAGGGGTCGGCACCTACAATGAGCAGTTCTTC. Translating gives CASSSLAGGVGTYNEQFF.

The chain couples TRBV10-3 to TRBJ1-1; maybe TRBD1 (6 bases). CDR1 is ENHRY, CDR2 SYGVKD, per germline. Trimming cost V 0 bases and J 4 bases, with 12 bases left between them. The CDR3 spans 15 residues. CDR3 region: CAISESGQGFTEAFF. The CDR3 DNA follows: TGTGCCATCAGTGAGTCGGGGCAGGGGTTCACTGAAGCTTTCTTT.

The chain combines TRBV4-3 with TRBJ1-2, with D possibly being TRBD1 (6 bases). V was shortened by 0 bases and J by 0 bases, with 11 bases between the two germline ends. Germline lookup yields CDR1 LGHNA and CDR2 YSLEER. The CDR3 is 16 amino acids. The CDR3 here is CASSQEGTTANYGYTF. CDR3 DNA: TGCGCCAGCAGCCAAGAGGGGACAACAGCTAACTATGGCTACACCTTC.

The CDR3 nucleotides are TGTGCCAGCAGCTCCCCGGGACAGCGAGATGGCTACACCTTC. Its protein is CASSSPGQRDGYTF. J is TRBJ1-2 and V is TRBV11-2; 7 bases fit TRBD1. The CDR3 consists of 14 residues. Germline V lookup: CDR1 SGHAT, CDR2 FQNNGV. V lost 4 bases and J lost 6; bases outside the gene matches: 8.

The chain links TRBV12-5 to TRBJ2-5; 10 bases fit TRBD2. The length of the CDR3 is 15 residues. Germline CDR1 LGHNT, CDR2 FRNRAP. The V gene end was trimmed by 6 bases and the J gene end by 1 base; junction bases not matched to a gene: 5. The CDR3 reads CASGPGLAIQETQYF. The DNA of the CDR3 is TGTGCTAGTGGGCCGGGACTAGCGATCCAAGAGACCCAGTACTTC.

This clone was found a few times. This chain links TRBV6-5 with TRBJ2-5; perhaps TRBD1 as D (6 bases). Germline V lookup: CDR1 MNHEY, CDR2 SVGAGI. V was cut by 2 bases and J by 4 bases, with 14 bases left in between. The CDR3 has 15 amino acids. The CDR3 protein is CASSYGQGFGETQYF. The DNA of the CDR3 is TGTGCCAGCAGTTACGGGCAGGGGTTCGGAGAGACCCAGTACTTC.

V gene TRBV6-2 or TRBV6-3 combines with J gene TRBJ1-3; no reliable D call. The germline V and J ends were trimmed by 2 bases and 0 bases, with 11 bases remaining between them. Germline V lookup: CDR1 MNHEY, CDR2 SVGEGT. The CDR3 contains 16 residues. The CDR3, as DNA: TGTGCCAGCAGTTACGGCCGGACTAGCTCTGGAAACACCATATATTTT. Protein sequence: CASSYGRTSSGNTIYF.

The chain links TRBV19 to TRBJ1-1; 9 bases are a match to TRBD1. V dropped 7 bases and J dropped 1; count of bases not matched to a gene: 7. The germline V gene encodes CDR1 LNHDA and CDR2 SQIVND (reference sequence). The CDR3 is 15 amino acids. CDR3 nucleotides: TGTGCCAGTACGAAGGGGACAGGGACGAACACTGAAGCTTTCTTT. Its protein product is CASTKGTGTNTEAFF.